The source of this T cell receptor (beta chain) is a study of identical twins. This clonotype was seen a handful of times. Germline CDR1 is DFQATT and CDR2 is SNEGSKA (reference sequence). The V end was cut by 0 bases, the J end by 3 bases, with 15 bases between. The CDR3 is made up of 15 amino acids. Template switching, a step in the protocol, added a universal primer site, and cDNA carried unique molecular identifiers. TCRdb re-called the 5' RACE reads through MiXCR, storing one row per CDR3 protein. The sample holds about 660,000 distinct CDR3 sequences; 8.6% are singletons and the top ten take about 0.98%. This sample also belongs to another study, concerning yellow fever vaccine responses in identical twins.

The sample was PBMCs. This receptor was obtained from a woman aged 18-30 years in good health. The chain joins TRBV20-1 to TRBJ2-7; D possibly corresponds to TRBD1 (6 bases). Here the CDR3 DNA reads TGCAGTGCTAGAGATCTGGGGGCCAACTTCTACGAGCAGTACTTC. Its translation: CSARDLGANFYEQYF.